Each of the 28 T cell receptor beta chains below was sequenced from the same sample in a study of T cell clones after liver transplantation. TCRdb keeps only in-frame clones here, not all; method: immunoSEQ multiplex PCR. The sample carries roughly 100,000 clones, around four fifths recorded once. Material: CD4+ T cells from blood, obtained approximately 50 months after liver transplant. The source is a human patient who received a liver transplant. The graft donor may have given rise to some T cells.

The genes are TRBV28 and TRBJ2-5; D is perhaps TRBD2 (6 bases). V lost 3 bases and J lost 7, with 6 bases in between. This CDR3 comprises 11 residues. From germline, CDR1 is MDHEN and CDR2 SYDVKM. CDR3 residues: CASSLGGTQYF. The CDR3 DNA sequence: TGTGCCAGCAGTTTGGGGGGGACCCAGTACTTC.

V is TRBV28 and J is TRBJ1-3; D unclear. Germline V CDR1 and CDR2: MDHEN, SYDVKM. This CDR3 has 15 residues. Trimming cost V 4 bases and J 1 base, with 11 bases left between them. CDR3 in DNA: TGTGCCAGCAGTTCCCCTTTTCCTTCTGGAAACACCATATATTTT. Translation: CASSSPFPSGNTIYF.

This chain connects TRBV6-6 to TRBJ1-2; possible D gene TRBD1, 6 bases. CDR3 length: 15 residues. Trimming removed 7 bases from V and 2 bases from J, with 17 bases in between. Germline CDR1 reads MNHNY; CDR2 reads SVGAGI (reference sequence). CDR3 coding DNA: TGTGCCAGCACCCTCAACCGGGACACCAACTATGGCTACACCTTC. This gives the protein CASTLNRDTNYGYTF.

The chain's CDR3 is CATSKPGQREFF. The CDR3 nucleotides read TGTGCCACCAGCAAACCGGGACAACGGGAGTTCTTC. The chain has TRBV15 and TRBJ2-1; D may be TRBD1 (6 bases). The CDR3 totals 12 residues. Trimming shortened V by 4 bases and J by 14 bases, and 15 bases separated the two germline ends. CDR1 is LNHNV and CDR2 is YYDKDF in the germline V gene (reference sequence).

V usage is TRBV12-5 and J usage is TRBJ1-3; D unresolved. Germline CDR1 LGHNT, CDR2 FRNRAP. The CDR3 is 15 amino acids. V was cut by 5 bases and J by 4 bases, with 15 bases left in between. CDR3 nucleotides: TGTGCTAGTGGTCCCGGGTCCCAGGAGGGAAACACCATATATTTT. The encoded protein is CASGPGSQEGNTIYF. Looking up the rest from reference TRBV12-5 and TRBJ1-3 gives the full variable domain: DARVTQTPRHKVTEMGQEVTMRCQPILGHNTVFWYRQTMMQGLELLAYFRNRAPLDDSGMPKDRFSAEMPDATLATLKIQPSEPRDSAVYFCASGPGSQEGNTIYFGEGSWLTVV.

The chain is built from TRBV5-1 and TRBJ2-4; D gene ambiguous. Germline V lookup: CDR1 SGHRS, CDR2 YFSETQ. V was trimmed by 4 bases and J by 7 bases, leaving 18 bases between them. CDR3 length: 15 residues. The CDR3 nucleotides read TGCGCCAGCAGCGAGGATGGTGCGGCAGTCAACATTCAGTACTTC. Amino acid sequence: CASSEDGAAVNIQYF. Full variable domain (remainder filled in from reference TRBV5-1 and TRBJ2-4): KAGVTQTPRYLIKTRGQQVTLSCSPISGHRSVSWYQQTPGQGLQFLFEYFSETQRNKGNFPGRFSGRQFSNSRSEMNVSTLELGDSALYLCASSEDGAAVNIQYFGAGTRLSVL.

The V call is TRBV28, the J call TRBJ2-6, with D possibly TRBD1 on 6 matching bases. This CDR3 region has 17 residues. Germline V gene sequence: CDR1 MDHEN, CDR2 SYDVKM. V was cut by 4 bases and J by 1 base, with 14 bases left in between. The CDR3 DNA reads as TGTGCCAGCAGTTACATTACAGGGAGTTCTGGGGCCAACGTCCTGACTTTC. It codes for CASSYITGSSGANVLTF.

V is TRBV6-6 and J is TRBJ1-4; D unresolved. The V gene lost 0 bases and the J gene lost 10 bases, with 12 bases spanning the gap. CDR1 and CDR2 (germline): MNHNY, SVGAGI (reference sequence). This CDR3 is built from 14 residues. The CDR3 region has the DNA TGTGCCAGCAGTTACTCGGGATCGGAAGGAAAACTGTTTTTT. Encoded protein: CASSYSGSEGKLFF.

CDR3 in DNA: TGTGCCAGCAGTGGTGGGACCGCTGATTCACCCCTCCACTTT. Translation gives CASSGGTADSPLHF. The chain links TRBV28 to TRBJ1-6; D perhaps matches TRBD1 (5 bases). In germline, CDR1 is MDHEN, CDR2 SYDVKM. The V and J ends lost 5 bases and 8 bases respectively, with 13 bases between them. The CDR3 has 14 residues.

The gene calls are TRBV5-1 and TRBJ1-5; D unclear. This CDR3 is built from 13 residues. With 4 bases removed from V and 0 bases from J, the gap between germline ends came to 5 bases. Germline values: CDR1 SGHRS, CDR2 YFSETQ. The CDR3: CASSADSNQPQHF. CDR3 sequence (DNA): TGCGCCAGCAGCGCTGATAGCAATCAGCCCCAGCATTTT. The full variable domain, its missing parts supplied by reference TRBV5-1 and TRBJ1-5, is KAGVTQTPRYLIKTRGQQVTLSCSPISGHRSVSWYQQTPGQGLQFLFEYFSETQRNKGNFPGRFSGRQFSNSRSEMNVSTLELGDSALYLCASSADSNQPQHFGDGTRLSIL.

This sequence joins TRBV28 and TRBJ1-5; D is ambiguous. Germline V CDR1 and CDR2: MDHEN, SYDVKM. V gave up 8 bases and J gave up 9 bases, with 20 bases separating them. CDR3 length: 14 residues. CDR3 nucleotide sequence: TGTGCCAGCCTCCCGACGGTGGGCCGGGGGCCCCAGCATTTT. Translated: CASLPTVGRGPQHF. The whole variable domain, remainder taken from reference TRBV28 and TRBJ1-5, is DVKVTQSSRYLVKRTGEKVFLECVQDMDHENMFWYRQDPGLGLRLIYFSYDVKMKEKGDIPEGYSVSREKKERFSLILESASTNQTSMYLCASLPTVGRGPQHFGDGTRLSIL.

The chain has TRBV14 and TRBJ1-4; D possibly corresponds to TRBD1 (6 bases). Germline CDR1 and CDR2: SGHDN and FVKESK. V dropped 0 bases and J dropped 9 bases, with 14 bases sitting between them. This CDR3 is 15 amino acids long. The CDR3: CASSQDQQGFQKLFF. The CDR3 bases are TGTGCCAGCAGCCAAGACCAACAGGGTTTTCAAAAACTGTTTTTT.

The rearrangement joins TRBV27 to TRBJ1-5; D is undetermined. The CDR3 contains 14 residues. CDR1 and CDR2 (germline): MNHEY, SMNVEV (reference sequence). Trimming took 5 bases from V and 0 from J, leaving 8 bases between them. CDR3 sequence reads: CASSRSYSNQPQHF. The CDR3 DNA reads TGTGCCAGCAGTAGGTCATATAGCAATCAGCCCCAGCATTTT.

There are a few counts of this clone. J is TRBJ2-7 and V is TRBV28, with 7 positions matching TRBD2. CDR3 size: 13 residues. Germline trimming cut 6 bases from V and 6 bases from J; bases unmatched to any gene: 8. Germline V CDR1 and CDR2: MDHEN, SYDVKM. The CDR3 is CASRLPSSGEQYF. Written as DNA, the CDR3 is TGTGCCAGCAGGCTCCCCTCTAGCGGCGAGCAGTACTTC.

In this sample, this clone turned up a few times. The chain recombines TRBV27 with TRBJ2-7; 8 bases align to TRBD1. After removal of 5 bases from V and 0 bases from J, the junction contained 6 bases not matched to a gene. The CDR3 loop spans 15 amino acids. Per the germline V gene, CDR1 is MNHEY and CDR2 is SMNVEV (reference sequence). The CDR3 is CASSNDRGLSYEQYF. In nucleotides, the CDR3 is TGTGCCAGCAGTAACGACAGGGGCCTCTCCTACGAGCAGTACTTC.

This clone was recorded once. One end of the junction fails to match germline, which may point to a read error. The chain carries TRBV6-5 and TRBJ1-5, with D unclear. Germline V CDR1 and CDR2: MNHEY, SVGAGI. This CDR3 has 14 residues. CDR3 loop: CASSDSGSNQPQHF. DNA of the CDR3: TGTGCCAGCAGTGACTCTGGGAGCAATCAGCCCCAGCATTTT.

The rearrangement uses TRBV16 and TRBJ1-6; D unresolved. V shed 1 base and J shed 4 bases, with 11 bases lying between them. The germline V gene encodes CDR1 KGHSY and CDR2 FQNENV. The CDR3 contains 16 residues. For the CDR3, the DNA is TGTGCCAGCAGCCAATGGGCCGGGAAGTATAATTCACCCCTCCACTTT. It codes for CASSQWAGKYNSPLHF.

The chain carries TRBV28 and TRBJ2-3; 9 bases match TRBD2. Germline assignment: CDR1 MDHEN and CDR2 SYDVKM. The CDR3 has 16 amino acids. The junction had 12 bases not matched to a gene; V was cut back by 6 bases and J by 5 bases. CDR3 amino acids: CASSLGPAGGGDTQYF. The CDR3 bases are TGTGCCAGCAGCTTAGGCCCAGCGGGGGGAGGAGATACGCAGTATTTT.

This rearrangement joins TRBV28 to TRBJ1-2; D is undetermined. Germline V lookup: CDR1 MDHEN, CDR2 SYDVKM. The CDR3 sequence is 14 residues long. Trimming removed 3 bases at V and 2 bases at J, with 10 bases between. The CDR3 protein is CASSFNSPNYGYTF. Here the CDR3 DNA reads TGTGCCAGCAGTTTTAATTCACCCAACTATGGCTACACCTTC.

CDR3 amino acids: CASSLGRTGGYTF. CDR3 coding DNA: TGTGCCAGCAGCTTGGGCAGGACGGGAGGCTACACCTTC. This chain links TRBV5-5 with TRBJ1-2; D is ambiguous. Between the trimmed V and J ends, which lost 0 bases and 8 bases, there was a span of 11 bases. Per germline, CDR1 SGHKS and CDR2 YYEKEE (reference sequence). The CDR3 sequence is 13 residues long.

The genes are TRBV6-6 and TRBJ2-5, with D perhaps TRBD2 (5 bases). Germline CDR1 reads MNHNY; CDR2 reads SVGAGI (reference sequence). Trimming removed 2 bases at V and 1 base at J, with 11 bases between. CDR3 length: 15 amino acids. CDR3 amino acids: CASSYLGSVQETQYF. The CDR3 DNA is TGTGCCAGCAGTTACCTTGGGAGTGTCCAAGAGACCCAGTACTTC.

The J gene is TRBJ1-2, the V gene TRBV4-1; D unclear. The CDR3 spans 13 residues. Germline CDR1 and CDR2: MGHRA and YSYEKL. V was pared by 3 bases and J by 5 bases, with 10 bases between. The CDR3 DNA reads as TGCGCCAGCAGCCAGGCCCGAGAGTATGGCTACACCTTC. Amino acids: CASSQAREYGYTF.

This clone was seen a single time. The chain joins TRBV18 to TRBJ1-3; no clear D gene. Trimming stripped 1 base from V and 3 bases from J, with 4 bases between. The CDR3 runs 13 residues. Germline V CDR1 and CDR2: KGHSH, LQKENI. Here the CDR3 DNA reads TGTGCCAGCTCACCACAGAGTGGAAACACCATATATTTT. Protein product: CASSPQSGNTIYF.

The chain couples TRBV28 to TRBJ1-2, with D possibly being TRBD1 (5 bases). The CDR3 spans 13 residues. V was cut by 5 bases and J by 3 bases, with 10 bases left in between. Per the germline V gene, CDR1 is MDHEN and CDR2 is SYDVKM. The CDR3 DNA is TGTGCCAGCAGTCGCAGGGTGGACTATGGCTACACCTTC. Translation: CASSRRVDYGYTF.

The chain employs TRBV9 and TRBJ2-2; 7 bases are a match to TRBD2. The CDR3 runs 16 residues. Per the germline V gene, CDR1 is SGDLS and CDR2 is YYNGEE. The junction had 4 bases not matched to a gene; V was cut back by 0 bases and J by 2 bases. The CDR3 DNA reads as TGTGCCAGCAGCGTAGTCAGCGGGGTCAACACCGGGGAGCTGTTTTTT. Protein product: CASSVVSGVNTGELFF.

The J gene is TRBJ1-2, the V gene TRBV6-1; weak D call: TRBD1 (5 bases). CDR3 length equals 13 residues. The germline V and J ends were trimmed by 2 bases and 6 bases, with 10 bases remaining between them. Germline V gene lookup returns CDR1 MNHNS and CDR2 SASEGT. CDR3 region: CASSERGRDGYTF. Written as DNA, the CDR3 is TGTGCCAGCAGTGAAAGGGGTCGGGATGGCTACACCTTC.

The chain recombines TRBV6-5 with TRBJ1-6; D may be TRBD1 (5 bases). V lost 0 bases, J lost 10 bases, and 13 bases lay in between. Looked up from germline, CDR1 is MNHEY and CDR2 is SVGAGI. This CDR3 is 15 amino acids long. CDR3: CASSYSQGDASPLHF. Here the CDR3 DNA reads TGTGCCAGCAGTTACTCGCAGGGCGACGCCTCACCCCTCCACTTT.

This clone was detected once. The chain has TRBV18 and TRBJ1-2; D remains unclear. The CDR3 is 16 amino acids. The germline V gene has CDR1 KGHSH and CDR2 LQKENI. V lost 2 bases to trimming and J lost 1 base, with 14 bases between them. Here the CDR3 reads CASSPMQGIDNYGYTF. In nucleotides, the CDR3 is TGTGCCAGCTCACCAATGCAAGGGATAGATAACTATGGCTACACCTTC.